This T cell receptor beta chain was recorded in a study of blood T cell repertoires in COVID-19. Study-wide context: From T cells, B-cell-depleted T cells, or PBMCs came the material, which was cDNA or gDNA.

The V gene end was trimmed by 5 bases and the J gene end by 3 bases; junction bases not matched to a gene: 2. This CDR3 comprises 14 residues. The V gene's germline CDR1 is SGHAT and CDR2 FQNNGV. Authors' methods: Quantification of nucleated cells was approximated via reference gene primer amplification. Sequencing was performed with immunoSEQ multiplex PCR; in TCRdb, only in-frame clones are kept and a portion is missing. Clone size and V and J calls were adopted from that table, with D and trimming inferred from the DNA. Of over 120,000 clones listed, roughly four fifths were seen once; the top ten hold more than 3.5%.

The specimen was peripheral blood. The rearrangement links TRBV11-2 to TRBJ1-5, with 9 nucleotides matching TRBD1. This sequence originates from a woman of 80 years or more with active or convalescent COVID-19. CDR3 nucleotide sequence: TGTGCCAGCAGCAGGACAGGGGACAATCAGCCCCAGCATTTT. This codes for CASSRTGDNQPQHF.